This TCR beta chain is from a study of blood T cell repertoires in COVID-19. For the study at large: The study drew acute and convalescent COVID-19 samples from the United States, Italy and Spain. Nucleic acid was either cDNA or gDNA, and it came from T cells, B-cell-depleted T cells, or PBMCs.

Study processing details: The authors estimated nucleated cell counts from reference gene primer amplification. Measured with immunoSEQ multiplex PCR; TCRdb has only the in-frame clones, and not every one. The V and J calls and the clone size are those of that table, but D and trimming were determined from the DNA. The top ten clones hold under 1.3% of a sample with fewer than 80,000 clones, around 87% of them seen once. V lost 7 bases and J 0 bases, leaving 14 bases between the germline ends. CDR3 size: 14 residues. The germline CDR1 and CDR2 sequences are SGHRS and YFSETQ. This clone was observed once.

The chain is built from TRBV5-1 and TRBJ2-7; maybe TRBD2 (5 bases). The sequence derives from an older man with acute or convalescent COVID-19. Material: peripheral blood. The CDR3 DNA is TGCGCCAGCGGGTTCGGCGGGTCCTCCTACGAGCAGTACTTC. It yields the protein CASGFGGSSYEQYF.